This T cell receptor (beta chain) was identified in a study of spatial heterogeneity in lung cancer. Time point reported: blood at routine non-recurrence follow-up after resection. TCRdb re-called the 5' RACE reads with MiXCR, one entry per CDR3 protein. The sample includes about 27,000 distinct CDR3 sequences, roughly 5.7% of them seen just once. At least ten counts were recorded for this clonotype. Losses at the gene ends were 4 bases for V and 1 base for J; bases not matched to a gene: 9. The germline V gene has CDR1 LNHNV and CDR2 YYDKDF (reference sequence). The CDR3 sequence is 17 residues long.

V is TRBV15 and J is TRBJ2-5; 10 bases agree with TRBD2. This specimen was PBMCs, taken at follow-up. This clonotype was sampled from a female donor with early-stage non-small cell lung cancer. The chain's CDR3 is CATSIGQGLASQETQYF. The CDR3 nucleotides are TGTGCCACCAGCATTGGGCAGGGACTAGCGTCCCAAGAGACCCAGTACTTC.